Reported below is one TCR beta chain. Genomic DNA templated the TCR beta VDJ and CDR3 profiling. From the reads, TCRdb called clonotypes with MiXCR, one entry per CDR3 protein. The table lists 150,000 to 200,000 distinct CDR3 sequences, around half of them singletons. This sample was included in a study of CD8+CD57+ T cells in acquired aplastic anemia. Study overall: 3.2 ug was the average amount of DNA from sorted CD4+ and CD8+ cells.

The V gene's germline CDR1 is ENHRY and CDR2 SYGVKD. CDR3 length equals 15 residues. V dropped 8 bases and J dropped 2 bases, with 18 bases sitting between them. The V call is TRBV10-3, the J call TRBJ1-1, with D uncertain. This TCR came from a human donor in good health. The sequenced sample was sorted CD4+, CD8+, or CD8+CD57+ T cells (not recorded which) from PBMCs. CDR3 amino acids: CAIENTREPNTEAFF. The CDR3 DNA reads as TGTGCCATCGAAAACACCCGTGAACCAAACACTGAAGCTTTCTTT.